These T cell receptor beta chains were read from a single sample in a study of blood T cells in healthy people across ages. TCRdb independently ran MiXCR on the 5' RACE reads; one entry per CDR3 protein. This table has 800,000 to 950,000 distinct CDR3 sequences, around 46% appearing once. The sample consisted of blood. Receptors were obtained from a man aged 30 to 39 in good health. The CDR3 runs from the conserved cysteine through the conserved F or W. A D gene is named only where the DNA matches it firmly. Size is stated for part of the rows, as once, few or many counts, or as a class when the clone is expanded.

j_gene	d_gene	v_gene	abundance	CDR3nt	CDR3aa
TRBJ2-7	-	TRBV9	once	TGTGCCAGCAGCGTAAGCCCCGATTACGAGCAGTACTTC	CASSVSPDYEQYF
TRBJ2-1	TRBD2	TRBV12-3/TRBV12-4	few	TGTGCCAGCAGTTTTAGCGGGGGGGACTACAATGAGCAGTTCTTC	CASSFSGGDYNEQFF
TRBJ2-3	-	TRBV21-1	few	TGTGCCAGCAGCAAGGAGGAACGGGGAGTATTCACAGATACGCAGTATTTT	CASSKEERGVFTDTQYF
TRBJ2-3	-	TRBV7-2	few	TGTGCCAGCAGCTTGGGGGGCCCTGGTTCAGATACGCAGTATTTT	CASSLGGPGSDTQYF
TRBJ2-7	-	TRBV7-2	once	TGTGCCAGCAGCTTAGTGTCAGGGGGGGAACCCTACGAGCAGTACTTC	CASSLVSGGEPYEQYF
TRBJ2-3	-	TRBV4-1	-	TGCGCCAGCAGCCAAGGCCGGGGGCCAAGCACAGATACGCAGTATTTT	CASSQGRGPSTDTQYF
TRBJ2-5	-	TRBV30	-	TGTGCCTGGATGATCCACCAGACCCAGTACTTC	CAWMIHQTQYF
TRBJ1-6	TRBD1	TRBV4-3	once	TGCGCCAGCAGCCTTGGGCAATTCGGACAGGGGTACTCCTATAATTCACCCCTCCACTTT	CASSLGQFGQGYSYNSPLHF
TRBJ2-3	TRBD1	TRBV7-9	many	TGTGCCAGCAGCAAATTCTCCGGGACAGGGGGCTTGGATACGCAGTATTTT	CASSKFSGTGGLDTQYF
TRBJ2-1	TRBD2	TRBV4-1	-	TGCGCCATATCGGTTAGCGGGCCCTACAATGAGCAGTTCTTC	CAISVSGPYNEQFF
TRBJ2-3	-	TRBV2	few	TGTGCCAGCATGTCCGGGGCCCCAGATACGCAGTATTTT	CASMSGAPDTQYF
TRBJ1-1	-	TRBV20-1	-	TGCAGTGTCCCTTCAGGGACCACTGAAGCTTTCTTT	CSVPSGTTEAFF
TRBJ2-5	TRBD2	TRBV12-3/TRBV12-4	-	TGTGCCAGCAGCCCTCGACTAGCGGGGGGTAGTCAAGAGACCCAGTACTTC	CASSPRLAGGSQETQYF
TRBJ2-5	-	TRBV11-2	few	TGTGCCAGCAGCTTTTCCGGGGTACGGCAAGAGACCCAGTACTTC	CASSFSGVRQETQYF
TRBJ2-7	TRBD1	TRBV6-6	-	TGTGCCAGCAATGGTGGACAGGGGGTCCACGAGCAGTACTTC	CASNGGQGVHEQYF
TRBJ1-6	-	TRBV9	-	TGTGCCAGCAGCGTAGACGGGACGGAGTCCTATAATTCACCCCTCCACTTT	CASSVDGTESYNSPLHF
TRBJ2-7	TRBD2	TRBV20-1	-	TGCAGTGCCAACCAACCGGGGACTAGCGGAACCTACGAGCAGTACTTC	CSANQPGTSGTYEQYF
TRBJ2-7	TRBD1	TRBV4-1	-	TGCGCCAGCAGCCAAGGGCGGTCTGCAGGGGGATCCTACGAGCAGTACTTC	CASSQGRSAGGSYEQYF
TRBJ2-7	-	TRBV29-1	-	TGCAGCCCCAAAAGAGGGGAGACCCGGTACTTC	CSPKRGETRYF
TRBJ2-3	-	TRBV12-3/TRBV12-4	few	TGTGCCAGCAGTTGGCCAGGGGGCACAGATACGCAGTATTTT	CASSWPGGTDTQYF
TRBJ2-7	TRBD1	TRBV6-5	-	TGTGCCAGCAGTTACTCGACAGGGCCCTACGAGCAGTACTTC	CASSYSTGPYEQYF
TRBJ2-7	TRBD2	TRBV28	-	TGTGCCAGCACCCCCTCCGGGGGGTTTCTGTACGAGCAGTACTTC	CASTPSGGFLYEQYF
TRBJ1-1	-	TRBV27	-	TGTGCCAGCAGTTTAGTAGCATACACTGAAGCTTTCTTT	CASSLVAYTEAFF
TRBJ2-5	-	TRBV30	-	TGTGCCTGGAGGGGGCTGGAGACCCAGTACTTC	CAWRGLETQYF
TRBJ1-5	-	TRBV5-8	-	TGTACCAGCAGCTTGATTGGACAGAGTAATCAGCCCCAGCATTTT	CTSSLIGQSNQPQHF
TRBJ2-2	-	TRBV9	once	TGTGCCAGCAGCGTAGAGTCCCTCCATTTAACCGGGGAGCTGTTTTTT	CASSVESLHLTGELFF
TRBJ1-1	-	TRBV11-2	once	TGTGCCAGCAGCTCTAGCCCCTTCAGGGAACCCCCTGAAGCTTTCTTT	CASSSSPFREPPEAFF
TRBJ2-1	TRBD2	TRBV4-2	-	TGTGCCAGCAGCCAAGAATCGGATACTAGCGGAGGCAATGAGCAGTTCTTC	CASSQESDTSGGNEQFF
TRBJ2-1	TRBD2	TRBV9	many	TGTGCCAGCAGCGTTAGCGGGGGGAGCTCCTACAATGAGCAGTTCTTC	CASSVSGGSSYNEQFF
TRBJ2-3	-	TRBV11-2	few	TGTGCCAGCAGCCTCGATAGACTGGGGCTCACAGATACGCAGTATTTT	CASSLDRLGLTDTQYF
TRBJ1-3	-	TRBV3-1	-	TGTGCCAGCAGCCGCATAACAGGGAGCTCTGGAAACACCATATATTTT	CASSRITGSSGNTIYF
TRBJ2-1	-	TRBV28	few	TGTGCCCTCCAGTCGGGGGCCCAGTACAATGAGCAGTTCTTC	CALQSGAQYNEQFF
TRBJ2-7	TRBD2	TRBV4-3	-	TGCGCCAGCAGCCTGGATTGGCGGGGGACCTACGAGCAGTACTTC	CASSLDWRGTYEQYF
TRBJ1-4	TRBD1	TRBV4-2	-	TGTGCCAGCAGCCGAACAGGGGCAACTAATGAAAAACTGTTTTTT	CASSRTGATNEKLFF
TRBJ2-2	-	TRBV29-1	-	TGCAGCGTTGCCGGGGGTGGGACCGGGGAGCTGTTTTTT	CSVAGGGTGELFF
TRBJ2-5	TRBD2	TRBV3-1	-	TGTGCCAGCAGCCCTTTACCCGGGACTAGCGGGGGGGAGGTAGAGACCCAGTACTTC	CASSPLPGTSGGEVETQYF
TRBJ1-2	-	TRBV20-1	-	TGCAGTGCTCGGACAGAAAGGTTGGGAGGCTATGGCTACACCTTC	CSARTERLGGYGYTF
TRBJ2-3	-	TRBV5-1	-	TGCGCCAGCAGCTTGGGCGCAGGGGATGGGACAGATACGCAGTATTTT	CASSLGAGDGTDTQYF
TRBJ2-3	TRBD2	TRBV4-1	-	TGCGCCAGCAGCCAACAGGGACCAGCGGGGGGTACGCAGTATTTT	CASSQQGPAGGTQYF
TRBJ1-2	TRBD1	TRBV4-1	-	TGCGCCAGCAGCCACAGTCCGGGACAGGCCTTTAACTATGGCTACACCTTC	CASSHSPGQAFNYGYTF
TRBJ2-7	TRBD1	TRBV16	-	TGCGCCAGCAGCCACCCGGCTGACAGGGACGATGAGCAGTACTTC	CASSHPADRDDEQYF
TRBJ2-3	-	TRBV7-9	-	TGTGCCAGCAGCCATCCTTTACTTCCTCGGGGCACAGATACGCAGTATTTT	CASSHPLLPRGTDTQYF
TRBJ2-3	-	TRBV5-5	few	TGTGCCAGCAGCTTCGATACGCAGTATTTT	CASSFDTQYF
TRBJ2-1	-	TRBV20-1	few	TGCAGTGCTAGAGAGACGACAAGCTCCTACAATGAGCAGTTCTTC	CSARETTSSYNEQFF
TRBJ1-2	TRBD1	TRBV7-2	-	TGTGCCAGCAGCTTAGTTAGCCAGGGGGATGGTGGCTACACCTTC	CASSLVSQGDGGYTF
TRBJ2-3	-	TRBV5-5	many	TGTGCCAGCAGCCCAGACTCTAGCACAGATACGCAGTATTTT	CASSPDSSTDTQYF
TRBJ2-2	-	TRBV7-2	-	TGTGCCAGCAGCCCCTTTGGGGAGCGCCGGGGCACCGGGGAGCTGTTTTTT	CASSPFGERRGTGELFF
TRBJ2-7	TRBD2	TRBV7-2	-	TGTGCCAGCAGCTGGGGACTAGCGGGGGTACTCTCCTACGAGCAGTACTTC	CASSWGLAGVLSYEQYF
TRBJ2-1	TRBD1	TRBV12-3/TRBV12-4	few	TGTGCCAGCAGCACAGCCGGGACAGGGAACAATGAGCAGTTCTTC	CASSTAGTGNNEQFF
TRBJ2-1	-	TRBV28	-	TGTGCCAGCAGTTTACTTCCCCCCTCACTGGCTGGTGAGCAGTTCTTC	CASSLLPPSLAGEQFF
TRBJ1-1	TRBD1	TRBV20-1	few	TGCAGTGCTACCCGGACAGGGAACACTGAAGCTTTCTTT	CSATRTGNTEAFF
TRBJ2-6	-	TRBV6-2/TRBV6-3	few	TGTGCCAGCAGTTCCCTACAAGGGACGACCGTCGGGGCCAACGTCCTGACTTTC	CASSSLQGTTVGANVLTF
TRBJ1-2	-	TRBV5-5	few	TGTGCCAGCAGCTTGATCACGACTCCGACTAATGGCTACACCTTC	CASSLITTPTNGYTF
TRBJ1-5	TRBD1	TRBV7-2	-	TGTGCCAGCAGCTTCAGCTACAGGACAGGTGGCAATCAGCCCCAGCATTTT	CASSFSYRTGGNQPQHF
TRBJ1-5	-	TRBV20-1	once	TGCAGTGCTCCCCTAGGCAATCAGCCCCAGCATTTT	CSAPLGNQPQHF
TRBJ1-4	-	TRBV10-2	-	TGCGCCAGCAGTGAGTCGTTCGGACTGTTTTTT	CASSESFGLFF
TRBJ2-4	TRBD2	TRBV29-1	-	TGCAGCGTCCACGGACTAGCGGGGGGGCCGCACATTCAGTACTTC	CSVHGLAGGPHIQYF
TRBJ2-7	TRBD2	TRBV5-4	-	TGTGCCAGCAGTTCAGCGGGGACTAGCGGGTACGAGCAGTACTTC	CASSSAGTSGYEQYF
TRBJ2-5	TRBD2	TRBV20-1	-	TGCAGTGTTGAAGCATACAGCGGGGGAAAACCGTACCAAGAGACCCAGTACTTC	CSVEAYSGGKPYQETQYF